Listed below are T cell receptor beta chains from one sample, sequenced in a study of blood T cell repertoires in COVID-19. TCRdb keeps only in-frame clones here, not all; method: immunoSEQ multiplex PCR. The data contain roughly 670,000 clones, 85% to 90% of them seen just once; the ten biggest clones take up approximately 0.3%. Source material: peripheral blood. These TCRs come from a woman younger than 30 with acute or convalescent COVID-19. The CDR3 runs from the conserved cysteine through the conserved F or W. D genes are given only for firm matches. Not all rows give a size; the values are once, few, many and, for expanded clones, a class.

clone_size	v_call	j_call	d_call	cdr3_nt	cdr3_aa
NA	TRBV6-5	TRBJ2-2	NA	TGTGCCAGCACACTCGCGGTGAACACCGGGGAGCTGTTTTTT	CASTLAVNTGELFF
few	TRBV10-3	TRBJ1-3	NA	TGTGCCATCAGTGGGCAGGGGTGGGCTGGAAACACCATATATTTT	CAISGQGWAGNTIYF
NA	TRBV6-4	TRBJ1-1	TRBD1	TGTGCCAGCAGATCCGGGACAGGGGGTACTGAAGCTTTCTTT	CASRSGTGGTEAFF
NA	TRBV6-5	TRBJ1-4	NA	TGTGCCAGCAGCGCAGGGTTCGGTAAGGAAAAACTGTTTTTT	CASSAGFGKEKLFF
NA	TRBV19	TRBJ2-7	NA	TGTGCCAGTAGTATAGGGGGCAGGACAGTCTCACCGGGGGAGCAGTACTTC	CASSIGGRTVSPGEQYF
NA	TRBV19	TRBJ2-2	TRBD2	TGTGCCAGTGGGACCGGGACTAGCGGGCTGAACACCGGGGAGCTGTTTTTT	CASGTGTSGLNTGELFF
NA	TRBV5-1	TRBJ2-6	TRBD1	TGCGCCAGCACAGAAGGGGGCGGTGGGGCCAACGTCCTGACTTTC	CASTEGGGGANVLTF
NA	TRBV15	TRBJ1-3	TRBD1	TGTGCCACCAGCAGAGATCGACAGGGGTATGCAGGAAACACCATATATTTT	CATSRDRQGYAGNTIYF
NA	TRBV6-5	TRBJ1-1	NA	TGTGCCAGCAGCGATACAGGGAACACTGAAGCTTTCTTT	CASSDTGNTEAFF
NA	TRBV6-6	TRBJ2-5	NA	TGTGCCAGCAGTTCCCCGGCTGGGGGCGGGGAGACCCAGTACTTC	CASSSPAGGGETQYF
NA	TRBV5-6	TRBJ2-3	TRBD2	TGTGCCAGCAGCCCCCCCTGGCGGGGGGGCGGGTCAGATACGCAGTATTTT	CASSPPWRGGGSDTQYF
NA	TRBV2	TRBJ1-5	NA	TGTGCCAGCAGTGAAGCGAAAGCTGGACAGCGCGCCCAGCCCCAGCATTTT	CASSEAKAGQRAQPQHF
NA	TRBV6-5	TRBJ1-1	NA	TGTGCCAGCAGTTACTCGATCGGTGCGGGGGACACTGAAGCTTTCTTT	CASSYSIGAGDTEAFF
NA	TRBV4-2	TRBJ2-1	NA	TGTGCCAGCAGCCACGTGAATGAGCAGTTCTTC	CASSHVNEQFF
NA	TRBV11-2	TRBJ1-6	NA	TGTGCCAGCAGCCCCCCCGCAGGGAAAAATTCACCCCTCCACTTT	CASSPPAGKNSPLHF
NA	TRBV5-8	TRBJ1-5	TRBD1	TGTGCCAGCAGCTTGTGGCCCCGGACAGGGGGCGATCAGCCCCAGCATTTT	CASSLWPRTGGDQPQHF
NA	TRBV6-6	TRBJ2-6	TRBD1	TGTGCCAGCAGTCCAGCGACAGGGGGCTCAGGGGCCAACGTCCTGACTTTC	CASSPATGGSGANVLTF
NA	TRBV6-2/TRBV6-3	TRBJ1-5	NA	TGTGCCAGCAGTTACCTGGTTTCAGGTCAGCCCCAGCATTTT	CASSYLVSGQPQHF
once	TRBV5-1	TRBJ1-6	NA	TGCGCCAGCAGCTTTGACGGTTCAGGATCACCCCTCCACTTT	CASSFDGSGSPLHF
NA	TRBV2	TRBJ1-2	TRBD1	TGTGCCAGCAGCGGGACAGGGGGGAACTATGGCTACACCTTC	CASSGTGGNYGYTF
NA	TRBV7-9	TRBJ1-1	TRBD1	TGTGCCAGCAGCTCACGGACAGGGAACACTGAAGCTTTCTTT	CASSSRTGNTEAFF
NA	TRBV5-4	TRBJ2-1	NA	TGTGCCAGCAGCTTGGTCCTAGAGAGCGGTGAGCAGTTCTTC	CASSLVLESGEQFF
few	TRBV19	TRBJ1-6	NA	TGTGCCAGTAGTACAGGGGATCATTCACCCCTCCACTTT	CASSTGDHSPLHF
NA	TRBV2	TRBJ1-5	TRBD1	TGTGCCAGCAGTCCTGACAGGGCGATTGGTCAGCCCCAGCATTTT	CASSPDRAIGQPQHF
once	TRBV21-1	TRBJ2-1	NA	TGTGCCAGCAGCAAGGGGGGAAAGGAGCAGTTCTTC	CASSKGGKEQFF
NA	TRBV5-4	TRBJ2-2	NA	TGTGCCAGCAGCTTAAGCAGGGGGGAGCTGTTTTTT	CASSLSRGELFF
NA	TRBV6-5	TRBJ1-2	NA	TGTGCCAGCAGTTACTCGGGCGGGTTTACTAACTATGGCTACACCTTC	CASSYSGGFTNYGYTF
once	TRBV5-6	TRBJ2-2	NA	TGTGCCAGCACCGACCTGGGGCAGGGGAGAGCCGGGGAGCTGTTTTTT	CASTDLGQGRAGELFF
NA	TRBV11-2	TRBJ1-1	NA	TGTGCCAGCAGCTTATGGGGATTTCGAGACAGAAACACTGAAGCTTTCTTT	CASSLWGFRDRNTEAFF
NA	TRBV5-1	TRBJ2-5	NA	TGCGCCAGCAGCTTGGGACTACCCCAAGAGACCCAGTACTTC	CASSLGLPQETQYF
once	TRBV13	TRBJ1-1	TRBD1	TGTGCCAGCAGCCCACGACAGGGGAACACTGAAGCTTTCTTT	CASSPRQGNTEAFF
NA	TRBV7-3	TRBJ1-2	NA	TGTGCCAGCAGCTTAAGTGGACAGACCTATGGCTACACCTTC	CASSLSGQTYGYTF
NA	TRBV30	TRBJ1-4	TRBD1	TGTGCCTGGAAGGGCAGGGGGTCTGAAAAACTGTTTTTT	CAWKGRGSEKLFF
NA	TRBV28	TRBJ2-2	NA	TGTGCCAGTACAGGTCCGCTAAACACCGGGGAGCTGTTTTTT	CASTGPLNTGELFF
NA	TRBV5-6	TRBJ1-1	NA	TGTGCCAGCAGCTTGGATGGGCAAAACACTGAAGCTTTCTTT	CASSLDGQNTEAFF
NA	TRBV5-4	TRBJ1-1	NA	TGTGCCAGCCATCGGGGGGGGGCCGAAATTGAAGCTTTCTTT	CASHRGGAEIEAFF
few	TRBV14	TRBJ2-3	NA	TGTGCCAGCAGCCCTGTATCTTCTAGCACAGATACGCAGTATTTT	CASSPVSSSTDTQYF
once	TRBV25-1	TRBJ1-1	NA	TGTGCCAGCAGTGGAGGAAGGGGCCTGAACACTGAAGCTTTCTTT	CASSGGRGLNTEAFF
NA	TRBV6-2/TRBV6-3	TRBJ1-5	NA	TGTGCCAGCACCCCTGGACTCCTCGGGGATCAGCCCCAGCATTTT	CASTPGLLGDQPQHF
NA	TRBV2	TRBJ1-5	NA	TGTGCCAGCAGTGAGGTTGTCACTGGTCAGCCCCAGCATTTT	CASSEVVTGQPQHF
NA	TRBV7-2	TRBJ2-3	TRBD2	TGTGCCAGCAGCCCCCGACTAGCGGGGGTTAGCACAGATACGCAGTATTTT	CASSPRLAGVSTDTQYF
NA	TRBV7-2	TRBJ1-2	NA	TGTGCCAGCAGGGCTACGGGACTTTCCTATGGCTACACCTTC	CASRATGLSYGYTF
NA	TRBV5-1	TRBJ2-7	TRBD1	TGCGCCAGCAGCAAGGCCCGGGACAGCCGTTTGGAGCAGTACTTC	CASSKARDSRLEQYF
NA	TRBV4-1	TRBJ1-1	TRBD1	TGCGCCAGCAGCCAAGATACCCTCCGGGACAGGTTGAACACTGAAGCTTTCTTT	CASSQDTLRDRLNTEAFF
few	TRBV19	TRBJ1-2	NA	TGTGCCAGTAGTATAGAGGGGACTTCACGAGGAGGCTACACCTTC	CASSIEGTSRGGYTF
once	TRBV24-1	TRBJ2-2	NA	TGTGCCACCAGTTTCACAGGGTTCACCGGGGAGCTGTTTTTT	CATSFTGFTGELFF
NA	TRBV6-2/TRBV6-3	TRBJ1-5	NA	TGTGCCAGCAGTTACTCGTGCGGAGGGCAGGGCAATCAGCCCCAGCATTTT	CASSYSCGGQGNQPQHF
NA	TRBV30	TRBJ1-2	NA	TGTGCCTGGAGTGTCCAGGGAATAAACTATGGCTACACCTTC	CAWSVQGINYGYTF
NA	TRBV11-3	TRBJ1-1	NA	TGTGCCAGCAGCTCCCGTGGGGGGGACACTGAAGCTTTCTTT	CASSSRGGDTEAFF
NA	TRBV24-1	TRBJ2-7	NA	TGTGCCGTAGGAAACGGACAGAGAAACTACGAGCAGTACTTC	CAVGNGQRNYEQYF
NA	TRBV6-2/TRBV6-3	TRBJ1-5	NA	TGTGCCAGCAGTTACAACCTACCCAATCAGCCCCAGCATTTT	CASSYNLPNQPQHF
NA	TRBV6-2/TRBV6-3	TRBJ2-3	TRBD2	TGTGCCAGCAGTCCCACTAGCGGGGGGCCATACACAGATACGCAGTATTTT	CASSPTSGGPYTDTQYF
NA	TRBV24-1	TRBJ1-5	TRBD1	TGTGCCACCAGTGATTCGGGACAGGGTACCATCCAGCCCCAGCATTTT	CATSDSGQGTIQPQHF
few	TRBV18	TRBJ1-6	NA	TGTGCCAGCTCACTCCTGGCAGGGGATAATTCACCCCTCCACTTT	CASSLLAGDNSPLHF